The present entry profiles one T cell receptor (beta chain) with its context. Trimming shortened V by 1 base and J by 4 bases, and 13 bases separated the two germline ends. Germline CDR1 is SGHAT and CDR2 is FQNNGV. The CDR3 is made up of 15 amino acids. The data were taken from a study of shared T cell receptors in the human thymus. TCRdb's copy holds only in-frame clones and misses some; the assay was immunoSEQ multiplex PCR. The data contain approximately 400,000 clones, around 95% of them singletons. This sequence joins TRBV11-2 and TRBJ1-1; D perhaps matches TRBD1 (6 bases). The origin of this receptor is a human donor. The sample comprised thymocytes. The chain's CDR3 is CASSLGVRGGTEAFF. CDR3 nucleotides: TGTGCCAGCAGCTTAGGAGTCAGGGGTGGCACTGAAGCTTTCTTT.